This TCR beta chain came from a study of blood T cell repertoires in COVID-19. The overall study: Donors in the United States, Italy and Spain gave samples during acute or convalescent COVID-19. Sample material is recorded as cDNA or gDNA derived from T cells, B-cell-depleted T cells, or PBMCs.

Original methodology: By means of reference gene primer amplification, nucleated cell counts were estimated. The assay was immunoSEQ multiplex PCR, and TCRdb's table has in-frame clones only and misses some. Clonal size and the V and J genes are those of that table, whereas D and trimming came from the DNA. Altogether over 55,000 clones are present, roughly 89% being singletons, with the ten largest covering more than 15%. V lost 4 bases to trimming and J lost 8 bases, with 9 bases between them. Germline values: CDR1 SGHAT, CDR2 FQNNGV. This CDR3 has 12 amino acids. Sequenced input: peripheral blood. This chain uses TRBV11-2 with TRBJ2-1; the D is unclear. This clonotype originated in a woman aged 80 or older with acute or convalescent COVID-19. The CDR3: CASSWAPHEQFF. CDR3 nucleotides: TGTGCCAGCAGCTGGGCCCCCCATGAGCAGTTCTTC.